The 11 T cell receptor beta chains given below trace back to one sample, sequenced in a study of regulatory and conventional T cells in breast cancer. TCRdb re-called the PCR reads with MiXCR, one entry per CDR3 protein. The repertoire includes 15,000 to 20,000 distinct CDR3 sequences, around a third of them detected once, and 1.6% sits in the top ten. Input material: conventional T cells from blood. All receptors come from a female donor in good health.

V gene TRBV5-1 combines with J gene TRBJ1-1, with unresolved D. The CDR3 consists of 15 residues. V lost 3 bases and J lost 1, with 13 bases in between. Germline CDR1 SGHRS, CDR2 YFSETQ. CDR3 loop: CASSSGAQRNTEAFF. In DNA, the CDR3 is TGCGCCAGCAGCTCCGGAGCGCAGAGGAACACTGAAGCTTTCTTT. Combining the CDR3 with reference TRBV5-1 and TRBJ1-1 gives the whole variable domain KAGVTQTPRYLIKTRGQQVTLSCSPISGHRSVSWYQQTPGQGLQFLFEYFSETQRNKGNFPGRFSGRQFSNSRSEMNVSTLELGDSALYLCASSSGAQRNTEAFFGQGTRLTVV.

This clonotype counts as medium-sized (0.01 to 0.1%). The genes are TRBV6-2 or TRBV6-3 and TRBJ2-3; the D gene is possibly TRBD1 (6 bases). Germline loops: CDR1 MNHEY, CDR2 SVGEGT. The CDR3 is 15 amino acids. The V end lost 2 bases, the J end lost 3 bases, and 12 bases lay between the germline ends. The CDR3 is CASSYVQGWTDTQYF. The DNA of the CDR3 is TGTGCCAGCAGTTACGTACAGGGATGGACAGATACGCAGTATTTT.

This clonotype was picked up many times. V gene TRBV27 combines with J gene TRBJ2-1, with 7 bases aligning to TRBD1. Germline lookup yields CDR1 MNHEY and CDR2 SMNVEV (reference sequence). V shed 6 bases and J 5 bases; nucleotides not matched to a gene: 4. CDR3 length equals 13 residues. CDR3 region: CASRKTGNNEQFF. CDR3 DNA: TGTGCCAGCAGAAAGACAGGGAACAATGAGCAGTTCTTC.

This clonotype appeared a few times. The V and J genes are TRBV20-1 and TRBJ2-3; 9 bases match TRBD2. In germline, CDR1 is DFQATT, CDR2 SNEGSKA (reference sequence). V shed 4 bases and J 5 bases; nucleotides not matched to a gene: 7. The CDR3 runs 14 residues. DNA for the CDR3: TGCAGTGCTATTAGCGGGAGAATAGTAGATACGCAGTATTTT. Its protein is CSAISGRIVDTQYF.

As for this clonotype: This clone may be a read error of a much larger clone one base away. The chain employs TRBV19 and TRBJ1-2, with D perhaps matching TRBD1 (6 bases). V was trimmed by 7 bases and J by 6 bases, leaving 15 bases between them. Per germline, CDR1 LNHDA and CDR2 SQIVND (reference sequence). The CDR3 loop spans 13 amino acids. CDR3 protein: CASNMVTGDGYTF. The DNA for the CDR3 is TGTGCCAGTAATATGGTGACAGGTGATGGCTACACCTTC.

The chain employs TRBV9 and TRBJ2-1; TRBD1 is a possible D gene (5 bases). The germline V gene encodes CDR1 SGDLS and CDR2 YYNGEE. The CDR3 spans 18 residues. V was trimmed by 4 bases and J by 6 bases, leaving 26 bases between them. This chain's CDR3 is CASSPSPGLLSGANEQFF. The CDR3, as DNA: TGTGCCAGCAGCCCGAGTCCGGGCCTCCTCAGTGGGGCCAATGAGCAGTTCTTC.

This clonotype was counted a few times. This chain uses TRBV20-1 with TRBJ1-2; tentatively, D is TRBD1 (5 bases). The CDR3 is 13 residues long. Germline V CDR1 and CDR2: DFQATT, SNEGSKA (reference sequence). Trimming stripped 3 bases from V and 7 bases from J, with 15 bases between. CDR3 in amino acids: CSASVRDVSGYTF. The DNA of the CDR3 is TGCAGTGCTAGTGTGCGGGACGTATCTGGCTACACCTTC.

This chain links TRBV7-8 with TRBJ1-1; D is unclear. The CDR3 length is 20 residues. Trimming removed 4 bases at V and 1 base at J, with 28 bases between. CDR1 SGHVS and CDR2 FQNEAQ come from the germline V gene. CDR3 coding DNA: TGTGCCAGCAGCTCCCCCCGCCCCGGCTCTTACCGTATAGGGAACACTGAAGCTTTCTTT. Translating it yields CASSSPRPGSYRIGNTEAFF.

The chain recombines TRBV4-1 with TRBJ1-4; D ambiguous. The germline gives CDR1 MGHRA, CDR2 YSYEKL. V lost 3 bases and J lost 8, with 16 bases in between. The CDR3 covers 15 residues. CDR3 coding DNA: TGCGCCAGCAGCCACCCTGGGAAAGGGAAGGAAAAACTGTTTTTT. Its translation: CASSHPGKGKEKLFF.

As concerns this clonotype: Likely a read error: the CDR3 ends without its conserved phenylalanine or tryptophan. For the CDR3, the DNA is TGTGCCAGCAGCTCGCTACAGGGTACGAACACTGAAGCTTTCATT. It codes for CASSSLQGTNTEAFI. The chain recombines TRBV7-9 with TRBJ1-1, with TRBD1 as a possible D gene (6 bases). From germline, CDR1 is SEHNR and CDR2 FQNEAQ (reference sequence). Trimming stripped 4 bases from V and 1 base from J, with 13 bases between. CDR3 length: 15 residues.

This chain uses TRBV7-9 with TRBJ2-7; D is undetermined. The germline V gene encodes CDR1 SEHNR and CDR2 FQNEAQ (reference sequence). The CDR3 spans 12 residues. The ends were cut back, 1 base at V and 6 bases at J, with 7 bases in the middle. CDR3 sequence: CASSLVVVEQYF. DNA for the CDR3: TGTGCCAGCAGCTTAGTGGTGGTCGAGCAGTACTTC.